A single sample is the source of the 27 T cell receptor beta chains below, sequenced in a study of monozygotic twins with inflammatory bowel disease. TCRdb reanalyzed the 5' RACE reads and collapses them to one entry per CDR3 protein, without DNA. Its table records fewer than 110,000 distinct CDR3 sequences. The material sequenced was blood. Every receptor here comes from a human donor with ulcerative colitis or Crohn's disease, or a healthy co-twin of an affected twin (not recorded which).

The rearrangement joins TRBV20-1 to TRBJ2-5; the D gene TCRdb calls, TRBD2, cannot be checked with no DNA. CDR3 size: 12 residues. Germline V gene sequence: CDR1 DFQATT, CDR2 SNEGSKA (reference sequence). The CDR3: CSAKGEAVTQYF.

This sequence joins TRBV29-1 and TRBJ2-7; the D call from TCRdb, TRBD1, cannot be confirmed without DNA. Germline V gives CDR1 SQVTM, CDR2 ANQGSEA. CDR3 length equals 13 residues. The CDR3 spells CSVVGGGTYEQYF.

The chain couples TRBV7-9 to TRBJ2-5; as DNA is missing, the TRBD1 call by TCRdb cannot be tested. The CDR3 is 15 amino acids. CDR1 is SEHNR, CDR2 FQNEAQ, per germline (reference sequence). The CDR3 here is CASTRGDREKETQYF.

The J gene is TRBJ1-1, the V gene TRBV7-8. This CDR3 region has 14 residues. Germline loops: CDR1 SGHVS, CDR2 FQNEAQ. The CDR3 region is CASSSHWKNTEAFF.

The V and J genes are TRBV20-1 and TRBJ2-2. This CDR3 region has 14 residues. Germline V gives CDR1 DFQATT, CDR2 SNEGSKA (reference sequence). This chain's CDR3 is CSARDPNLTGELFF.

The V gene is TRBV7-9, the J gene TRBJ1-6; TCRdb's D call, TRBD1, is unchecked because there is no DNA. This CDR3 contains 17 residues. CDR1 and CDR2 (germline): SEHNR, FQNEAQ (reference sequence). The CDR3 sequence: CASSLTRPGKGVSPLHF.

The chain carries TRBV5-5 and TRBJ2-1; with no DNA, the TCRdb D assignment of TRBD2 cannot be verified. Germline CDR1 is SGHKS and CDR2 is YYEKEE (reference sequence). CDR3 size: 15 residues. CDR3 sequence reads: CASSSGTYAYNEQFF.

The chain joins TRBV28 to TRBJ2-7; TCRdb calls TRBD1, which cannot be checked without DNA. Germline assignment: CDR1 MDHEN and CDR2 SYDVKM. The CDR3 runs to 14 residues. The CDR3 reads CASTTWDRVYEQYF.

V gene TRBV5-1 combines with J gene TRBJ1-5; TCRdb selects TRBD1, and the lack of DNA leaves this call unchecked. The CDR3 is 16 residues long. CDR1 and CDR2 (germline): SGHRS, YFSETQ. The CDR3 reads CASSLWGTGSNQPQHF. Drawing the rest from reference TRBV5-1 and TRBJ1-5, the complete variable domain is KAGVTQTPRYLIKTRGQQVTLSCSPISGHRSVSWYQQTPGQGLQFLFEYFSETQRNKGNFPGRFSGRQFSNSRSEMNVSTLELGDSALYLCASSLWGTGSNQPQHFGDGTRLSIL.

The chain links TRBV28 to TRBJ2-3; absent DNA, TCRdb's TRBD1 call cannot be checked. The CDR3 runs to 16 residues. Germline CDR1 and CDR2: MDHEN and SYDVKM. The CDR3 sequence is CANSPFLGQAADTQYF.

This sequence joins TRBV20-1 and TRBJ2-2; TCRdb designates TRBD2, a call that cannot be tested without DNA. The CDR3 contains 14 residues. Germline V lookup: CDR1 DFQATT, CDR2 SNEGSKA (reference sequence). This chain's CDR3 is CSAASGRSWGELFF.

This chain connects TRBV5-5 to TRBJ1-6; TCRdb's D call, TRBD1, is unchecked because there is no DNA. The CDR3 is 14 residues long. In germline, CDR1 is SGHKS, CDR2 YYEKEE (reference sequence). CDR3: CASSPGGGNSPLHF.

This rearrangement joins TRBV20-1 to TRBJ2-1; TCRdb returns TRBD2, unconfirmable since there is no DNA. This CDR3 has 16 residues. Germline CDR1 and CDR2: DFQATT and SNEGSKA (reference sequence). CDR3 sequence reads: CSVRGLAGIRDNEQFF.

The CDR3 sequence is CASSPKILWSSPKGPDTQYF. The rearrangement uses TRBV7-2 and TRBJ2-3; TCRdb reports TRBD1, a call that lacks DNA to check it against. This CDR3 has 20 residues. CDR1 and CDR2 from the germline V gene are SGHTA and FQGNSA.

This chain uses TRBV24-1 with TRBJ2-7; TCRdb picks TRBD1, but there is no DNA to check that call. The CDR3 has 15 amino acids. Per the germline V gene, CDR1 is KGHDR and CDR2 is SFDVKD. CDR3 region: CATSDPGTGTYEQYF.

The gene calls are TRBV6-1 and TRBJ1-5. The germline V gene has CDR1 MNHNS and CDR2 SASEGT. The CDR3 loop spans 13 amino acids. The CDR3 reads CASRVMSNQPQHF.

The J gene is TRBJ2-1, the V gene TRBV5-1; TCRdb returns TRBD2, unconfirmable since there is no DNA. Germline lookup yields CDR1 SGHRS and CDR2 YFSETQ. This CDR3 contains 13 residues. CDR3 sequence reads: CASSLTSSNEQFF. Filled out from reference TRBV5-1 and TRBJ2-1, the complete variable domain reads KAGVTQTPRYLIKTRGQQVTLSCSPISGHRSVSWYQQTPGQGLQFLFEYFSETQRNKGNFPGRFSGRQFSNSRSEMNVSTLELGDSALYLCASSLTSSNEQFFGPGTRLTVL.

The rearrangement links TRBV5-1 to TRBJ1-2. The CDR3 covers 16 residues. The germline V gene has CDR1 SGHRS and CDR2 YFSETQ. The CDR3 loop is CASSSSPNTRQYGYTF.

The rearrangement uses TRBV7-8 and TRBJ1-5. Per germline, CDR1 SGHVS and CDR2 FQNEAQ. The length of the CDR3 is 13 residues. The CDR3 reads CASSTWGDQPQHF.

This rearrangement joins TRBV24-1 to TRBJ2-1. Germline values: CDR1 KGHDR, CDR2 SFDVKD. This CDR3 comprises 17 residues. CDR3: CATSDSNSTVTYNEQFF.

This chain uses TRBV5-6 with TRBJ2-5. CDR3 length: 13 amino acids. Germline V CDR1 and CDR2: SGHDT, YYEEEE. The CDR3 is CASTIGGLKTQYF. Combining the CDR3 with reference TRBV5-6 and TRBJ2-5 gives the whole variable domain DAGVTQSPTHLIKTRGQQVTLRCSPKSGHDTVSWYQQALGQGPQFIFQYYEEEERQRGNFPDRFSGHQFPNYSSELNVNALLLGDSALYLCASTIGGLKTQYFGPGTRLLVL.

This chain links TRBV7-3 with TRBJ2-3; the D call from TCRdb, TRBD1, cannot be confirmed without DNA. Germline assignment: CDR1 SGHTA and CDR2 FQGTGA. The CDR3 has 16 residues. CDR3 region: CASSLAGTGSTDTQYF.

CDR3 protein: CSVEVRLAETQYF. The rearrangement joins TRBV29-1 to TRBJ2-5. Germline V gene lookup returns CDR1 SQVTM and CDR2 ANQGSEA. This CDR3 region has 13 residues.

The chain employs TRBV3-1 and TRBJ1-6; the TCRdb D gene call, TRBD1, has no DNA to confirm it. Germline V gene data show CDR1 as LGHDT and CDR2 as YNNKEL (reference sequence). This CDR3 region has 18 residues. The CDR3 here is CASSQETQGLRILSPLHF.

The chain links TRBV12-3 or TRBV12-4 to TRBJ2-6; TCRdb selects TRBD1, and the lack of DNA leaves this call unchecked. The CDR3 spans 15 residues. CDR3 protein: CASSFPGTGANVLTF.

This chain joins TRBV3-1 and TRBJ2-5; lacking DNA, the TRBD2 call made by TCRdb goes unchecked. This CDR3 comprises 16 residues. Germline CDR1 is LGHDT and CDR2 is YNNKEL (reference sequence). The CDR3 sequence is CASSHPVAGAGETQYF.

The chain couples TRBV24-1 to TRBJ2-1; there is no DNA to check the TCRdb D call of TRBD1. Per germline, CDR1 KGHDR and CDR2 SFDVKD. The CDR3 runs 15 residues. CDR3 in amino acids: CATSDLGRGYNEQFF.